The 32 T cell receptor beta chains below were found in one sample sequenced in a study of T cell changes during pregnancy in multiple sclerosis. Produced via immunoSEQ multiplex PCR; TCRdb's table is partial and in-frame only. The table records around 63,000 clones, roughly nine tenths of them present only once. This specimen was peripheral blood, taken after pregnancy. The receptors derive from a female donor with multiple sclerosis, enrolled in a pregnancy study.

This chain uses TRBV11-2 with TRBJ1-4; D is ambiguous. The CDR3 length is 14 residues. Germline V gene sequence: CDR1 SGHAT, CDR2 FQNNGV. V dropped 1 base and J dropped 7 bases, with 10 bases sitting between them. The CDR3 spells CASSLGSLGEKLFF. The DNA for the CDR3 is TGTGCCAGCAGCTTAGGGAGTTTGGGTGAAAAACTGTTTTTT.

The V call is TRBV30, the J call TRBJ1-2; no definite D call. V lost 4 bases to trimming and J lost 3 bases, with 9 bases between them. Per germline, CDR1 GTSNPN and CDR2 SVGIG (reference sequence). The CDR3 length is 12 residues. The DNA of the CDR3 is TGTGCCTGGAATCAGGATGACTATGGCTACACCTTC. It yields the protein CAWNQDDYGYTF.

This chain uses TRBV10-1 with TRBJ2-2; maybe TRBD2 (6 bases). Germline-derived CDR1 and CDR2 are WNHNN and SYGVQD (reference sequence). V was shortened by 8 bases and J by 3 bases, with 10 bases between the two germline ends. There are 13 residues in the CDR3. In nucleotides, the CDR3 is TGCGCCAGCCGCAGGGAGGACACCGGGGAGCTGTTTTTT. This codes for CASRREDTGELFF.

CDR3 in amino acids: CASSLGNEQYF. As DNA, the CDR3 is TGTGCCAGCAGTTTAGGCAACGAGCAGTACTTC. V and J are TRBV27 and TRBJ2-7, with D unclear. The CDR3 is made up of 11 amino acids. Germline CDR1 and CDR2: MNHEY and SMNVEV (reference sequence). The V and J ends lost 2 bases and 5 bases respectively, with 4 bases between them.

The chain links TRBV4-1 to TRBJ1-2, with a possible D match to TRBD1 (6 bases). Trimming pared 0 bases from V and 2 bases from J, leaving 13 bases between. The CDR3 is 16 residues long. Germline assignment: CDR1 MGHRA and CDR2 YSYEKL. The CDR3 bases are TGCGCCAGCAGCCAAGAACGGCACCAGGGGAACTATGGCTACACCTTC. It codes for CASSQERHQGNYGYTF.

The chain carries TRBV11-2 and TRBJ2-7, with TRBD2 matching over 7 bases. Germline values: CDR1 SGHAT, CDR2 FQNNGV. V shed 4 bases, J shed 0 bases, and the junction held 6 bases outside the gene matches. The CDR3 contains 15 residues. As DNA, the CDR3 is TGTGCCAGCAGCTCCTCTAGCGGCAGCTCCTACGAGCAGTACTTC. Protein sequence: CASSSSSGSSYEQYF. Full variable domain (outside the CDR3, taken from reference TRBV11-2 and TRBJ2-7): EAGVAQSPRYKIIEKRQSVAFWCNPISGHATLYWYQQILGQGPKLLIQFQNNGVVDDSQLPKDRFSAERLKGVDSTLKIQPAKLEDSAVYLCASSSSSGSSYEQYFGPGTRLTVT.

V and J are TRBV7-2 and TRBJ1-2; possibly TRBD1 for D (6 bases). V was cut by 1 base and J by 8 bases, with 20 bases left in between. CDR1 and CDR2 (germline): SGHTA, FQGNSA. The CDR3 runs 16 residues. The CDR3 sequence is CASSLGSMGAGRGYTF. CDR3 DNA: TGTGCCAGCAGCTTAGGAAGTATGGGGGCAGGGAGAGGCTACACCTTC.

The rearrangement links TRBV7-2 to TRBJ2-7; possible D gene TRBD2, 5 bases. Germline CDR1 reads SGHTA; CDR2 reads FQGNSA. The CDR3 length is 14 residues. V shed 2 bases and J shed 0 bases, with 8 bases lying between them. The CDR3 nucleotides are TGTGCCAGCAGCTTAACGGGATTCTCCTACGAGCAGTACTTC. It encodes CASSLTGFSYEQYF.

The table lists this clone with a count of one. The CDR3 spells CASAPGDQETQYF. The CDR3 DNA reads TGTGCCAGCGCCCCGGGGGATCAAGAGACCCAGTACTTC. The chain combines TRBV5-6 with TRBJ2-5, with a possible D match to TRBD2 (6 bases). Looked up from germline, CDR1 is SGHDT and CDR2 is YYEEEE. The V gene lost 7 bases and the J gene lost 2 bases, with 12 bases spanning the gap. The CDR3 loop spans 13 amino acids.

The J gene is TRBJ2-3, the V gene TRBV29-1; D is unclear. V gave up 2 bases and J gave up 3 bases, with 15 bases separating them. From germline, CDR1 is SQVTM and CDR2 ANQGSEA. The CDR3 sequence is 15 residues long. Here the CDR3 DNA reads TGCAGCGTTGAAAGGCAGTCGGGTTTGACAGATACGCAGTATTTT. It translates to CSVERQSGLTDTQYF.

This chain connects TRBV4-3 to TRBJ2-5; 9 nucleotides line up with TRBD2. Germline assignment: CDR1 LGHNA and CDR2 YSLEER. There are 16 residues in the CDR3. Losses at the gene ends were 4 bases for V and 5 bases for J; bases not matched to a gene: 11. The CDR3 spells CASSPARGAGGETQYF. The CDR3 DNA is TGCGCCAGCAGCCCCGCCAGGGGAGCGGGAGGCGAGACCCAGTACTTC.

This chain links TRBV9 with TRBJ2-7; 10 positions agree with TRBD1. CDR3 size: 16 residues. Trimming at V came to 3 bases and at J to 4 bases, leaving 10 bases not matched to a gene. The germline V gene has CDR1 SGDLS and CDR2 YYNGEE. The CDR3 reads CASSAGAGQGFYEQYF. The CDR3 DNA sequence: TGTGCCAGCAGCGCGGGGGCGGGACAGGGGTTTTACGAGCAGTACTTC.

The V and J genes are TRBV6-5 and TRBJ2-5; D may be TRBD1 (6 bases). V lost 6 bases to trimming and J lost 5 bases, with 13 bases between them. Germline CDR1 reads MNHEY; CDR2 reads SVGAGI. CDR3 length equals 13 residues. The CDR3 DNA sequence: TGTGCCAGCAGCAGGGGCCCCGCGGAGACCCAGTACTTC. Residues: CASSRGPAETQYF.

V gene TRBV25-1 combines with J gene TRBJ1-3; unclear D gene. Trimming cost V 4 bases and J 2 bases, with 15 bases left between them. The germline V gene has CDR1 MGHDK and CDR2 SYGVNS. The CDR3 is 16 amino acids. The CDR3 spells CASSGVTGVTGNTIYF. CDR3 coding DNA: TGTGCCAGCAGTGGCGTTACGGGAGTGACTGGAAACACCATATATTTT.

J is TRBJ2-5 and V is TRBV25-1; D is ambiguous. The J call may not be correct, given that the DNA end is closer to TRBJ2-7. CDR1 is MGHDK and CDR2 is SYGVNS in the germline V gene. This CDR3 spans 13 amino acids. The CDR3, as DNA: TGTGCCAGCAGGCCGGAGTCCCACTACGAGCAGTACTTC. This sequence encodes CASRPESHYEQYF.

The rearrangement joins TRBV5-4 to TRBJ2-2, with a possible D match to TRBD2 (6 bases). V gave up 5 bases and J gave up 7 bases, with 12 bases separating them. From germline, CDR1 is SGHNT and CDR2 YYREEE (reference sequence). The CDR3 is 13 amino acids. In DNA, the CDR3 is TGTGCCAGCAGTCCCTCGGGAGTCGGGGAGCTGTTTTTT. This codes for CASSPSGVGELFF.

The V gene is TRBV27, the J gene TRBJ1-1; D gene ambiguous. CDR3 length: 13 residues. V lost 6 bases, J lost 5 bases, and 13 bases lay in between. Germline CDR1 reads MNHEY; CDR2 reads SMNVEV (reference sequence). In DNA form, the CDR3 reads TGTGCCAGCAGCTTGGGTCAGGTAACTGAAGCTTTCTTT. Encoded protein: CASSLGQVTEAFF.

The V call is TRBV18, the J call TRBJ2-7; 10 bases fit TRBD1. Per germline, CDR1 KGHSH and CDR2 LQKENI. Trimming took 0 bases from V and 5 from J; bases not matched to a gene: 7. The CDR3 is 16 residues long. The CDR3 bases are TGTGCCAGCTCACCACCGGAGACAGGGGGCAGCCACGAGCAGTACTTC. It yields the protein CASSPPETGGSHEQYF.

The rearrangement uses TRBV19 and TRBJ1-1, with D uncertain. Per the germline V gene, CDR1 is LNHDA and CDR2 is SQIVND (reference sequence). This CDR3 is 13 amino acids long. Trimming shortened V by 4 bases and J by 2 bases, and 8 bases separated the two germline ends. The CDR3 bases are TGTGCCAGTAGTACCCAACTTAACACTGAAGCTTTCTTT. This gives the protein CASSTQLNTEAFF.

On this clone itself: One end of the junction fails to match germline, which may point to a read error. The genes are TRBV28 and TRBJ2-7; 8 bases agree with TRBD2. The germline V gene has CDR1 MDHEN and CDR2 SYDVKM. The CDR3 consists of 15 residues. Here the CDR3 DNA reads TGTGCCAGCACCCCCGCAGCGGGAGCCTCCTCCGAGCAGTACTTC. Translating gives CASTPAAGASSEQYF.

The chain has TRBV27 and TRBJ1-5, with 11 nucleotides matching TRBD1. The CDR3 runs to 17 residues. Losses at the gene ends were 8 bases for V and 1 base for J; bases not matched to a gene: 10. CDR1 is MNHEY and CDR2 is SMNVEV in the germline V gene (reference sequence). This CDR3 reads CASGDRGGVWSNQPQHF. The DNA of the CDR3 is TGTGCCAGCGGGGACAGGGGGGGGGTTTGGAGCAATCAGCCCCAGCATTTT.

This chain uses TRBV11-2 with TRBJ2-5; D unclear. Germline loops: CDR1 SGHAT, CDR2 FQNNGV. This CDR3 region has 14 residues. Trimming removed 1 base from V and 2 bases from J, with 8 bases in between. CDR3 protein: CASSLVAIQETQYF. CDR3 bases: TGTGCCAGCAGCTTAGTGGCAATACAAGAGACCCAGTACTTC.

This chain links TRBV7-6 with TRBJ1-1, with D possibly matching TRBD1 (6 bases). The V and J ends lost 5 bases and 0 bases respectively, with 13 bases between them. This CDR3 has 15 residues. Germline assignment: CDR1 SGHVS and CDR2 FNYEAQ. CDR3 coding DNA: TGTGCCAGCAGCGATGGGGGCGAAGTGAACACTGAAGCTTTCTTT. Translated, it gives CASSDGGEVNTEAFF.

The chain joins TRBV9 to TRBJ2-1; 7 positions match TRBD1. The CDR3 length is 14 residues. The germline V gene has CDR1 SGDLS and CDR2 YYNGEE. V lost 0 bases to trimming and J lost 3 bases; unmatched junction nucleotides: 0. Written as DNA, the CDR3 is TGTGCCAGCAGCGTAGGGGACAGCTACAATGAGCAGTTCTTC. This gives the protein CASSVGDSYNEQFF.

The rearrangement uses TRBV7-2 and TRBJ1-1, with D possibly matching TRBD1 (6 bases). Trimming removed 0 bases at V and 4 bases at J, with 9 bases between. Germline CDR1 is SGHTA and CDR2 is FQGNSA. The length of the CDR3 is 14 residues. The CDR3 region has the DNA TGTGCCAGCAGCTTAGCCCCAGGGGTCACTGAAGCTTTCTTT. Amino acid sequence: CASSLAPGVTEAFF.

The chain combines TRBV30 with TRBJ1-4; 7 positions match TRBD1. This CDR3 has 14 residues. With V trimmed by 3 bases and J by 6 bases, 7 bases remained unmatched. Germline V lookup: CDR1 GTSNPN, CDR2 SVGIG (reference sequence). CDR3 in amino acids: CAWSRQGLDEKLFF. The CDR3 DNA sequence: TGTGCCTGGAGCAGACAGGGACTCGATGAAAAACTGTTTTTT.

The chain combines TRBV27 with TRBJ2-7; 9 nucleotides agree with TRBD1. The CDR3 spans 14 residues. The junction had 5 bases not matched to a gene; V was cut back by 3 bases and J by 5 bases. Germline CDR1 reads MNHEY; CDR2 reads SMNVEV (reference sequence). CDR3 DNA: TGTGCCAGCAGTTTCGACAGGGGGAACCACGAGCAGTACTTC. Amino acids: CASSFDRGNHEQYF.

This chain uses TRBV29-1 with TRBJ2-2, with 7 bases that match TRBD1. V lost 3 bases to trimming and J lost 3 bases; unmatched junction nucleotides: 1. Germline CDR1 SQVTM, CDR2 ANQGSEA. The CDR3 contains 13 residues. CDR3 region: CSVDRGYTGELFF. Here the CDR3 DNA reads TGCAGCGTTGACAGGGGGTACACCGGGGAGCTGTTTTTT.

The V call is TRBV6-5, the J call TRBJ2-7; weak D call: TRBD1 (5 bases). CDR1 is MNHEY and CDR2 is SVGAGI in the germline V gene. The V and J ends lost 0 bases and 7 bases respectively, with 10 bases between them. CDR3 length: 13 residues. The CDR3 nucleotides read TGTGCCAGCAGTTACTCAGGGGTCAGGGAGCAGTACTTC. Residues: CASSYSGVREQYF.

The CDR3 DNA follows: TGTGCCACCCAACTGGAGGGCACTGAAGCTTTCTTT. Its protein product is CATQLEGTEAFF. The chain carries TRBV25-1 and TRBJ1-1, with D unclear. CDR1 and CDR2 (germline): MGHDK, SYGVNS. V lost 10 bases, J lost 4 bases, and 13 bases lay in between. This CDR3 is 12 amino acids long.

The chain is built from TRBV11-2 and TRBJ2-7; possibly TRBD2 for D (6 bases). This CDR3 has 14 residues. V was cut by 2 bases and J by 12 bases, with 20 bases left in between. In germline, CDR1 is SGHAT, CDR2 FQNNGV. The CDR3 region has the DNA TGTGCCAGCAGCTTAAGGGCGCTAGCTGGAGGGCCGTACTTC. Protein: CASSLRALAGGPYF.

This chain links TRBV5-5 with TRBJ1-1; possible D gene TRBD1, 6 bases. CDR1 SGHKS and CDR2 YYEKEE come from the germline V gene (reference sequence). This CDR3 contains 14 residues. V gave up 3 bases and J gave up 2 bases, with 11 bases separating them. The CDR3 loop is CASSWTALNTEAFF. The CDR3 bases are TGTGCCAGCAGCTGGACAGCGTTAAACACTGAAGCTTTCTTT.